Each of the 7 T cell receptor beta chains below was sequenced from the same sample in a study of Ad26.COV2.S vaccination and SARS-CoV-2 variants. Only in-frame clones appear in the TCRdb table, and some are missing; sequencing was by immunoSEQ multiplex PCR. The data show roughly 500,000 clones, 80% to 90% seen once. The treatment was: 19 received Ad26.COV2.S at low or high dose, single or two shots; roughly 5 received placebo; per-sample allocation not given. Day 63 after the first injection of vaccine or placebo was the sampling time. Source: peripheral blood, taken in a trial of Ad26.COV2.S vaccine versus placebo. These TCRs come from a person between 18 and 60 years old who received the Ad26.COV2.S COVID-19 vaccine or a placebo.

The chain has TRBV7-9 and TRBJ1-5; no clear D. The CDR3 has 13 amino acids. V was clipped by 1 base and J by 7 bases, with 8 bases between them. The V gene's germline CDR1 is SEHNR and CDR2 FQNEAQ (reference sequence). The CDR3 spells CASSLDGGQPQHF. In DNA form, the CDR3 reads TGTGCCAGCAGCTTAGACGGAGGGCAGCCCCAGCATTTT.

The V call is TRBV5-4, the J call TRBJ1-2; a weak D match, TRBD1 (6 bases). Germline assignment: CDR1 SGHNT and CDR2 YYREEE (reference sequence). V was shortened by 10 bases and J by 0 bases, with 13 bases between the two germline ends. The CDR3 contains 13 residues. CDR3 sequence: CAGYNRANYGYTF. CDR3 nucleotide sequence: TGTGCCGGTTATAACAGGGCTAACTATGGCTACACCTTC.

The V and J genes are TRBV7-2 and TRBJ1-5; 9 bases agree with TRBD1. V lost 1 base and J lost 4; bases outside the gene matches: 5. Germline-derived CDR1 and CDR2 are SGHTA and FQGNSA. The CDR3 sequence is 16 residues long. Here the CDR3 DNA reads TGTGCCAGCAGCTTAGGGGGTGGGACAGGGAATCAGCCCCAGCATTTT. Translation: CASSLGGGTGNQPQHF.

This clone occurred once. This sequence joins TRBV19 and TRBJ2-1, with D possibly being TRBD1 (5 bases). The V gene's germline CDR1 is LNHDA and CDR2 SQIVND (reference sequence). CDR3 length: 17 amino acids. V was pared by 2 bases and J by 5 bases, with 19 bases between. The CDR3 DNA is TGTGCCAGTAGTATATGGGTTAGGACAAGCCCTCACAATGAGCAGTTCTTC. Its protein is CASSIWVRTSPHNEQFF.

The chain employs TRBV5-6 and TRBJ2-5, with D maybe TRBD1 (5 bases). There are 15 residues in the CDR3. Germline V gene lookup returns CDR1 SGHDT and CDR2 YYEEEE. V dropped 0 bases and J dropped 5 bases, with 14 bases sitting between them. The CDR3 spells CASSLVLQGWETQYF. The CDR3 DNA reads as TGTGCCAGCAGCTTGGTACTTCAGGGTTGGGAGACCCAGTACTTC.

The chain's CDR3 is CASREWTGGKNIQYF. The DNA for the CDR3 is TGTGCCAGCAGAGAATGGACAGGAGGCAAAAACATTCAGTACTTC. The rearrangement joins TRBV7-3 to TRBJ2-4; the match to TRBD1 covers 7 bases. Germline loops: CDR1 SGHTA, CDR2 FQGTGA. The CDR3 runs 15 residues. V gave up 6 bases and J gave up 3 bases; unmatched junction bases: 8.

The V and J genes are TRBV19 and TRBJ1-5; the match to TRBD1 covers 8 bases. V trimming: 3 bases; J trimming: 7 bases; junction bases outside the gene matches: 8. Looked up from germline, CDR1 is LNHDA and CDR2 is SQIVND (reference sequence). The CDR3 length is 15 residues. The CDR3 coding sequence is TGTGCCAGTAGTATTAGTGGACAGGGAGGGCAGCCCCAGCATTTT. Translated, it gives CASSISGQGGQPQHF. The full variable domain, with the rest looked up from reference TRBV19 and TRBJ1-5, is DGGITQSPKYLFRKEGQNVTLSCEQNLNHDAMYWYRQDPGQGLRLIYYSQIVNDFQKGDIAEGYSVSREKKESFPLTVTSAQKNPTAFYLCASSISGQGGQPQHFGDGTRLSIL.